A selection of T cell receptor beta chains follows, all from one sample in a study of spatial heterogeneity in lung cancer. TCRdb processed the 5' RACE reads anew with MiXCR; each CDR3 protein has one entry. The sample has about 3,100 distinct CDR3 sequences, roughly a sixth seen once. Here the sequenced sample was normal lung tissue next to the tumor, taken at surgery. The receptors derive from a male donor with early-stage non-small cell lung cancer. CDR3s include the opening cysteine and the closing phenylalanine or tryptophan. A D gene is named only where the DNA matches it firmly. Not all rows give a size; the values are once, few, many and, for expanded clones, a class.

12	TRBV29-1	medium-sized	TRBJ1-1	.	TGCAGCGGGGGTAACATGAACACTGAAGCTTTCTTT	CSGGNMNTEAFF
15	TRBV7-9	medium-sized	TRBJ2-7	TRBD2	TGTGCCAGCAGCTTCGGACTAGCGGACCTGAAGGAGCAGTACTTC	CASSFGLADLKEQYF
12	TRBV20-1	medium-sized	TRBJ1-2	TRBD1	TGCAGTGCTATCAGGGGGCGAGATGGCTACACCTTC	CSAIRGRDGYTF
13	TRBV29-1	medium-sized	TRBJ2-7	TRBD1	TGCAGCGTTGAAGGGACAGGGGTCTACGAGCAGTACTTC	CSVEGTGVYEQYF
19	TRBV7-9	.	TRBJ1-2	.	TGTGCCAGCAGTCGACGGGGAGGGGCTCTAATCAAGACTAACTATGGCTACACCTTC	CASSRRGGALIKTNYGYTF
14	TRBV24-1	.	TRBJ2-1	TRBD2	TGTGCCACCAATTCGGGGGGGTCTTTCAATGAGCAGTTCTTC	CATNSGGSFNEQFF
14	TRBV7-3	medium-sized	TRBJ2-3	.	TGTGCCAGCAGCCTGACTAGTCCCACAGATACGCAGTATTTT	CASSLTSPTDTQYF
12	TRBV5-1	medium-sized	TRBJ2-2	.	TGCGCCAGCAGCCCACAGGGAGGGGAGCTGTTTTTT	CASSPQGGELFF
14	TRBV20-1	few	TRBJ1-3	TRBD1	TGCAGTGCTAGAGAGACAGGGGACGAAAACACCATATATTTT	CSARETGDENTIYF
15	TRBV5-6	medium-sized	TRBJ2-5	TRBD2	TGTGCCAGCAGCCCGGACAGCGGGGGCCGGGAGACCCAGTACTTC	CASSPDSGGRETQYF